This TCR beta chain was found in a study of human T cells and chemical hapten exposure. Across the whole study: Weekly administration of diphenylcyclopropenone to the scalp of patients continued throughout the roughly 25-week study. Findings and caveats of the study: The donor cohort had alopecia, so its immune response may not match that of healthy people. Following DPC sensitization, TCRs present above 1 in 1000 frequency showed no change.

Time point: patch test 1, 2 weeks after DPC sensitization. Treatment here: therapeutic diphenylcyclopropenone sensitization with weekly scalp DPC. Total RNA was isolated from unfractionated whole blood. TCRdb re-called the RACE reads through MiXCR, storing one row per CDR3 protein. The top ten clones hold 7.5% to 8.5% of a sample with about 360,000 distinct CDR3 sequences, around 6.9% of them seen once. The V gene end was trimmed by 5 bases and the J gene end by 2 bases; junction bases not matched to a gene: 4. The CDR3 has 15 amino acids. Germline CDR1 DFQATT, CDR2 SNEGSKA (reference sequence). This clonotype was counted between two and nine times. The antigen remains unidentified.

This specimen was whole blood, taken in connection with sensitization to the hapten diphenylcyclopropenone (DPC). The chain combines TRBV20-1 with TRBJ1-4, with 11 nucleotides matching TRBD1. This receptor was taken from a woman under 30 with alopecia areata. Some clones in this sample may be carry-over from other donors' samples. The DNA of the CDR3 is TGCAGTGCTTCGGACAGGGGGCTCACTAATGAAAAACTGTTTTTT. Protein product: CSASDRGLTNEKLFF.